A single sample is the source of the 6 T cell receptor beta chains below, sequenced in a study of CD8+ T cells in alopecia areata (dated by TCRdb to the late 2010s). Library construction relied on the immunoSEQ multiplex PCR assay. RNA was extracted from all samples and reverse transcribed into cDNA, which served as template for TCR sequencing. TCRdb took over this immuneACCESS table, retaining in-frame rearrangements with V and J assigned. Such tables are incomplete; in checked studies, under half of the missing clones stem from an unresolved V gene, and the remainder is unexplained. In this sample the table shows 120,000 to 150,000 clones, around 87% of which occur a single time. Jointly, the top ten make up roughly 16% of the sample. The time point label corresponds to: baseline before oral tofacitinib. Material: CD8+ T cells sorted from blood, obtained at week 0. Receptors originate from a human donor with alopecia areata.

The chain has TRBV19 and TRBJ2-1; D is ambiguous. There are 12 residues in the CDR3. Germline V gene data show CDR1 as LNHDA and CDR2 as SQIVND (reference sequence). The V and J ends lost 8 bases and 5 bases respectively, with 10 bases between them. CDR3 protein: CASGQLDNEQFF. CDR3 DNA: TGTGCCAGTGGCCAATTGGACAATGAGCAGTTCTTC.

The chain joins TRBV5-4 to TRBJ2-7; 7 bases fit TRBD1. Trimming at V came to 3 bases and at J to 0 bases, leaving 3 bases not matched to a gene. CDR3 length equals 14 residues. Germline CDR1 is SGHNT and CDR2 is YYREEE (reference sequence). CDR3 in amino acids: CASSYGTDSYEQYF. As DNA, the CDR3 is TGTGCCAGCAGCTATGGGACAGACTCCTACGAGCAGTACTTC.

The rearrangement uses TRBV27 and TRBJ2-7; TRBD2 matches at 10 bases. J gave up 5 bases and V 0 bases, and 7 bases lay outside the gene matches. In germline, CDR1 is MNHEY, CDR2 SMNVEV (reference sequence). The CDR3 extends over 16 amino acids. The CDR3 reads CASSLSASGGFHEQYF. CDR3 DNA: TGTGCCAGCAGTTTATCGGCTAGCGGGGGATTCCACGAGCAGTACTTC.

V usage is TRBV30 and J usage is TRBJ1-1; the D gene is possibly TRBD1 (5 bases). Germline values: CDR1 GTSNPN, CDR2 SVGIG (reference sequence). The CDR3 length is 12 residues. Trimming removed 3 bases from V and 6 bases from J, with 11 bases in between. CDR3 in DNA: TGTGCCTGGAGCGTAGGGACCCCTGAAGCTTTCTTT. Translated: CAWSVGTPEAFF.

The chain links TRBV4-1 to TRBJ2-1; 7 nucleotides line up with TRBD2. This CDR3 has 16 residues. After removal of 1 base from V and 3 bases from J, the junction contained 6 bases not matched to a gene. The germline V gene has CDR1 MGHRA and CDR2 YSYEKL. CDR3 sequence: CASSQGGGGSYNEQFF. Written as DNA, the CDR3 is TGCGCCAGCAGCCAAGGCGGCGGGGGAAGCTACAATGAGCAGTTCTTC.

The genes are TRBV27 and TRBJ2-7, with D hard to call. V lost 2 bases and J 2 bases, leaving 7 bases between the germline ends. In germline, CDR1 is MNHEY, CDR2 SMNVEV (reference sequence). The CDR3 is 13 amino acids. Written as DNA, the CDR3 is TGTGCCAGCAGTTTAGGGTCAGCCTACGAGCAGTACTTC. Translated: CASSLGSAYEQYF.